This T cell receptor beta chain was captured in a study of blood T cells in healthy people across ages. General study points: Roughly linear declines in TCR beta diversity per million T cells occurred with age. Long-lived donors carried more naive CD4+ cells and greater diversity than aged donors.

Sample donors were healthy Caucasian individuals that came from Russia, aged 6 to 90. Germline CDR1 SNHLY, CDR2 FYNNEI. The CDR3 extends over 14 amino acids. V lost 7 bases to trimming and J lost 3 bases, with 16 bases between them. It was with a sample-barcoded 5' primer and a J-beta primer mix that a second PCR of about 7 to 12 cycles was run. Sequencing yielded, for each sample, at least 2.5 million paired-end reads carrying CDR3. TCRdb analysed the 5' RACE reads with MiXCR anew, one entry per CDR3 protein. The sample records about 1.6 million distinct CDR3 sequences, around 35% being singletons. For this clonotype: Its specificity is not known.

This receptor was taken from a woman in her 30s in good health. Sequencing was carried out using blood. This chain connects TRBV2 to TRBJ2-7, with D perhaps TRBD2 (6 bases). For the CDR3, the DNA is TGTGCCAGCATTTACGACGGGGGAGGCTACGAGCAGTACTTC. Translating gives CASIYDGGGYEQYF. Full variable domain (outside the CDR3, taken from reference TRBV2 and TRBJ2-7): EPEVTQTPSHQVTQMGQEVILRCVPISNHLYFYWYRQILGQKVEFLVSFYNNEISEKSEIFDDQFSVERPDGSNFTLKIRSTKLEDSAMYFCASIYDGGGYEQYFGPGTRLTVT.